Following are 6 T cell receptor beta chains from one sample sequenced in a study of patients and donors after allogeneic stem cell transplantation (dated by TCRdb to 2020 to 2021). The receptor library was made with RT-PCR. For sequencing, a NextSeq 550 was employed. The public reads were quality trimmed at Q25 with fastp and then assembled into clones with MiXCR by TCRdb, keeping productive beta chains. For every CDR3 protein sequence, its rows merge into one entry that carries the most common genes and DNA. The sample profile shows 20,000 to 30,000 distinct CDR3 sequences; around 40% of them were found once. The top ten clones comprise 65% to 80% of the sample. The sample comprised blood, either unsorted or a sorted T cell fraction (not recorded which). Every receptor here comes from a human donor who was either an allogeneic HSCT recipient or a stem cell or donor lymphocyte infusion donor (not recorded which). It is not recorded whose cells these are; they may come from a transplant donor.

V and J are TRBV20-1 and TRBJ2-3, with TRBD2 as a possible D gene (5 bases). The CDR3 spans 11 residues. Germline V lookup: CDR1 DFQATT, CDR2 SNEGSKA (reference sequence). Trimming stripped 8 bases from V and 4 bases from J, with 10 bases between. CDR3 DNA sequence: TGCAGTACGCTAGCCCCAGATACGCAGTATTTT. Protein: CSTLAPDTQYF.

The rearrangement uses TRBV18 and TRBJ1-6; maybe TRBD1 (6 bases). This CDR3 has 14 residues. Germline lookup yields CDR1 KGHSH and CDR2 LQKENI. Trimming shortened V by 2 bases and J by 10 bases, and 12 bases separated the two germline ends. This CDR3 is CASSPGPGDSPLHF. The CDR3, as DNA: TGTGCCAGCTCACCAGGGCCAGGGGACTCACCCCTCCACTTT. Filled out from reference TRBV18 and TRBJ1-6, the complete variable domain reads NAGVMQNPRHLVRRRGQEARLRCSPMKGHSHVYWYRQLPEEGLKFMVYLQKENIIDESGMPKERFSAEFPKEGPSILRIQQVVRGDSAAYFCASSPGPGDSPLHFGNGTRLTVT.

The chain uses TRBV5-1 and TRBJ2-5, with a weak D call TRBD2 (5 bases). V lost 3 bases, J lost 0 bases, and 9 bases lay in between. In germline, CDR1 is SGHRS, CDR2 YFSETQ. This CDR3 contains 14 residues. CDR3 bases: TGCGCCAGCAGCTCAGGACTGTACCAAGAGACCCAGTACTTC. Amino acids: CASSSGLYQETQYF.

The CDR3 region has the DNA TGTGCCAGCAGTTTATCGGTGGCGGGACCCGCTTTTTTT. This translates into CASSLSVAGPAFF. This rearrangement joins TRBV27 to TRBJ1-4; TRBD1 might be the D (5 bases). V was clipped by 0 bases and J by 17 bases, with 16 bases between them. There are 13 residues in the CDR3. Looked up from germline, CDR1 is MNHEY and CDR2 is SMNVEV (reference sequence).

This clonotype has only a few counts. The chain employs TRBV27 and TRBJ1-5; no clear D gene. V was clipped by 5 bases and J by 1 base, with 12 bases between them. CDR1 MNHEY and CDR2 SMNVEV come from the germline V gene (reference sequence). The CDR3 covers 15 residues. The DNA of the CDR3 is TGTGCCAGCAGTACTTGGCAGGTCAGCAATCAGCCCCAGCATTTT. It translates to CASSTWQVSNQPQHF.

This clonotype occurred a few times. The chain couples TRBV4-1 to TRBJ1-6; 9 positions match TRBD1. CDR1 and CDR2 (germline): MGHRA, YSYEKL. This CDR3 comprises 16 residues. Unmatched junction bases numbered 5, after V lost 2 bases and J lost 6 bases. CDR3 loop: CASSQPWDRVNSPLHF. As DNA, the CDR3 is TGCGCCAGCAGCCAACCCTGGGACAGGGTTAATTCACCCCTCCACTTT.